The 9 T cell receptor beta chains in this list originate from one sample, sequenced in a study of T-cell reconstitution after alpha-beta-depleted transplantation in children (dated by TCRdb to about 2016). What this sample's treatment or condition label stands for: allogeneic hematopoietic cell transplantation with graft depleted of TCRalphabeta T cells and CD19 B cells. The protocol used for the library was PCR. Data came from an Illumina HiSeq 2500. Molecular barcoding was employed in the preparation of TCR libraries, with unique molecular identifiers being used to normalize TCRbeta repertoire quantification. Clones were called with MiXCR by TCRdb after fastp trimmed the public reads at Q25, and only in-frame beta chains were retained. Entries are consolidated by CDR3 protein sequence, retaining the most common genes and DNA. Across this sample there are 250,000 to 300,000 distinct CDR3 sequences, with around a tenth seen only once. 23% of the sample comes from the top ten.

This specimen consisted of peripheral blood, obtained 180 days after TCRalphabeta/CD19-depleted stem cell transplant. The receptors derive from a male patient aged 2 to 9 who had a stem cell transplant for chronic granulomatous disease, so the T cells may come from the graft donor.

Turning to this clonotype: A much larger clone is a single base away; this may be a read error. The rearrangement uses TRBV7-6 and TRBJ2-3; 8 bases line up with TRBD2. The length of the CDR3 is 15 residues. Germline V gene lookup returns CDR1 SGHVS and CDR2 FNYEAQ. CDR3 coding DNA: TGTGCCAGCAGCTTTTCGGGGGGGAACACACATACGCAGTATTTT. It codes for CASSFSGGNTHTQYF.

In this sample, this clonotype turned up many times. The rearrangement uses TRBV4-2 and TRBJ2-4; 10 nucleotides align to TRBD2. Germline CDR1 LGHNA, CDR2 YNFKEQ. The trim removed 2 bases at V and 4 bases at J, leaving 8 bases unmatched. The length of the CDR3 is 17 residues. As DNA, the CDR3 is TGTGCCAGCAGCCAAACTAGCGGGGCGCTAACGAAAAACATTCAGTACTTC. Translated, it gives CASSQTSGALTKNIQYF.

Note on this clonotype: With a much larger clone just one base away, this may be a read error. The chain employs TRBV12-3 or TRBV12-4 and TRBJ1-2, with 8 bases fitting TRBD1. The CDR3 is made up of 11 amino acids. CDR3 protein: CASFRGHGDTF. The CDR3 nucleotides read TGTGCCAGCTTCAGGGGGCATGGCGACACCTTC.

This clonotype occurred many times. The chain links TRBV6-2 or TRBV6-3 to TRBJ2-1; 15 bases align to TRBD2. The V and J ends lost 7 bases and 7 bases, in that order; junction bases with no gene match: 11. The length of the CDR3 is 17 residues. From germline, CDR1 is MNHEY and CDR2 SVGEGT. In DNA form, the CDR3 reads TGTGCCAGCAACGAGCATGGACTAGCGGGAGGGGGTAATGAGCAGTTCTTC. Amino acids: CASNEHGLAGGGNEQFF.

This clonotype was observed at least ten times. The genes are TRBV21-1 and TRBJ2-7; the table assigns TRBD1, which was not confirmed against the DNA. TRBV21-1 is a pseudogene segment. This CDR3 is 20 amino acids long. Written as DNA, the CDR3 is TGTGCCAGCAGCAAAGAGGGACAGGCTCGCGGACTAGCGGATCTCTACGAGCAGTACTTC. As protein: CASSKEGQARGLADLYEQYF.

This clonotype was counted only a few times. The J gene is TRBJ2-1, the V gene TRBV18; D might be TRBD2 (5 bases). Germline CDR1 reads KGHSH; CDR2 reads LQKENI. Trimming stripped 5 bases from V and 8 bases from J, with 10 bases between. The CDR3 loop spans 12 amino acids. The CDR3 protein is CASSETRYEQFF. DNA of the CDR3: TGTGCCAGCTCAGAAACTAGATATGAGCAGTTCTTC.

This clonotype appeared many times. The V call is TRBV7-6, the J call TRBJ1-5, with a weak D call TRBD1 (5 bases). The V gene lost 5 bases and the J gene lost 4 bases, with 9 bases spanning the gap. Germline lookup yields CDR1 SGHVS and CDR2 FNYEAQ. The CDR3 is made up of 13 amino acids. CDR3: CASSLTENQPQHF. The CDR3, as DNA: TGTGCCAGCAGCCTGACAGAGAATCAGCCCCAGCATTTT.

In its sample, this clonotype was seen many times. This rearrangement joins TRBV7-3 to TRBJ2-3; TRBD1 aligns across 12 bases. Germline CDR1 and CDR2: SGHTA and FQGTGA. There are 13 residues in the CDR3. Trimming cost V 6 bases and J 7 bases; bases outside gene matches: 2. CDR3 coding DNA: TGTGCCAGCAGTAGGGACAGGGGGCATACGCAGTATTTT. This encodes CASSRDRGHTQYF.

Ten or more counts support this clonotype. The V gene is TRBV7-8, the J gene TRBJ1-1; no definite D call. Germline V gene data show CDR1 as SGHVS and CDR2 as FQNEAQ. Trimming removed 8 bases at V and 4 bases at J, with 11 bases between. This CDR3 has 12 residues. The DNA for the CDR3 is TGTGCCAGCTGCTCCGCGGCCACTGAAGCTTTCTTT. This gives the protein CASCSAATEAFF.